This record covers a single T cell receptor beta chain. The library targeted TCRbeta and was prepared with unique molecular identifiers. Using its own MiXCR run on the PCR reads, TCRdb lists one record per CDR3 protein. The sample lists 450,000 to 500,000 distinct CDR3 sequences; around 13% were seen once. This entry belongs to a study of T-cell reconstitution after alpha-beta-depleted transplantation in children. CDR1 is ENHRY, CDR2 SYGVKD, per germline. The CDR3 consists of 11 residues. With 5 bases removed from V and 4 bases from J, the gap between germline ends came to 6 bases. Specimen: PBMCs from the stem cell graft donor, collected from the stem cell graft. This clonotype was obtained from a human donor who donated a stem cell graft to a child with combined immunodeficiency. The chain carries TRBV10-3 and TRBJ2-7, with D uncertain. CDR3 coding DNA: TGTGCCATCAGTAAGGAATACGAGCAGTACTTC. This translates into CAISKEYEQYF.